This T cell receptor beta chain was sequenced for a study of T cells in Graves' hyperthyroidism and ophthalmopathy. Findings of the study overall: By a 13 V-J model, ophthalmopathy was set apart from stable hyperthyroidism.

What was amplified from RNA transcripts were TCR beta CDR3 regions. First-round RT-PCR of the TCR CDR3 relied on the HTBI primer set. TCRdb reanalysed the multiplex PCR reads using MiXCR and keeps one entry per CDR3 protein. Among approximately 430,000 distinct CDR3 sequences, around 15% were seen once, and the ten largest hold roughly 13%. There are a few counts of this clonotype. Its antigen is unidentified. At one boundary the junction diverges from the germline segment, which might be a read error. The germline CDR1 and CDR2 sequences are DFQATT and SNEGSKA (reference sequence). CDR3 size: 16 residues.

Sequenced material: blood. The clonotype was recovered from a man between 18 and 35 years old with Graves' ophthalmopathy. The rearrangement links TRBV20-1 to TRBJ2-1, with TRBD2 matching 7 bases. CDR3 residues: CSANPRVSGLYNKQFF. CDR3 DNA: TGCAGTGCCAACCCCCGGGTTAGCGGGCTCTACAATAAGCAGTTCTTC.